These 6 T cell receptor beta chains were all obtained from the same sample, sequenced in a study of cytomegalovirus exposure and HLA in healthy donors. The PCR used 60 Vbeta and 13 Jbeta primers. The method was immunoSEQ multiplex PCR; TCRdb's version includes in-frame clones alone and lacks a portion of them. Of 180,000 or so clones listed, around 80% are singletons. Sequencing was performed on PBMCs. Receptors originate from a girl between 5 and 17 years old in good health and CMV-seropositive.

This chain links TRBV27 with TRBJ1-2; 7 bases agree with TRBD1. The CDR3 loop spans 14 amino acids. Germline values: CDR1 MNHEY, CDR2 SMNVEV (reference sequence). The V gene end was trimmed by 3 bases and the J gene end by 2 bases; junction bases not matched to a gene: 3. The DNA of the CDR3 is TGTGCCAGCAGTTTTTTGGGACAGAACTATGGCTACACCTTC. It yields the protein CASSFLGQNYGYTF.

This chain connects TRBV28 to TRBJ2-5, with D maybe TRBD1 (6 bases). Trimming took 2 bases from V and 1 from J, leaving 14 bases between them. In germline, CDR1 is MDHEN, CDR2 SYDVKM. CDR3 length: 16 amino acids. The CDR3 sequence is CASSLGRDNFQETQYF. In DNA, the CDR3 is TGTGCCAGCAGTTTAGGAAGGGACAACTTCCAAGAGACCCAGTACTTC. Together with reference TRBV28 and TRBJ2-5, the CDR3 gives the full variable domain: DVKVTQSSRYLVKRTGEKVFLECVQDMDHENMFWYRQDPGLGLRLIYFSYDVKMKEKGDIPEGYSVSREKKERFSLILESASTNQTSMYLCASSLGRDNFQETQYFGPGTRLLVL.

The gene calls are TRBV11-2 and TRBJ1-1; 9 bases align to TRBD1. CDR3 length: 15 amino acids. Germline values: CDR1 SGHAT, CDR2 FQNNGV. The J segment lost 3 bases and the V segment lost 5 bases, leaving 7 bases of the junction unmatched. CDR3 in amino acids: CASSQRGQGYTEAFF. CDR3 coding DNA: TGTGCCAGCAGCCAGAGGGGACAGGGATACACTGAAGCTTTCTTT.

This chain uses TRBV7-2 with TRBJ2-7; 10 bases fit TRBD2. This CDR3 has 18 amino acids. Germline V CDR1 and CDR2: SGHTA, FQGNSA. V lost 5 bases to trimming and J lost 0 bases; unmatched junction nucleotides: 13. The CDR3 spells CASSRYSLLAGDSYEQYF. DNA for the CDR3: TGTGCCAGCAGCCGATACTCTCTCCTAGCGGGAGACTCCTACGAGCAGTACTTC.

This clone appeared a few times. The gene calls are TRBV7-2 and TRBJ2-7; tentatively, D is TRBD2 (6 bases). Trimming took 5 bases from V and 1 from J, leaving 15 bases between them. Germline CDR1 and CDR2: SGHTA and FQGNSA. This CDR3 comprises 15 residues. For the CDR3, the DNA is TGTGCCAGCAGCCAGCAAGCGGGTCAATCCTACGAGCAGTACTTC. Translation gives CASSQQAGQSYEQYF.

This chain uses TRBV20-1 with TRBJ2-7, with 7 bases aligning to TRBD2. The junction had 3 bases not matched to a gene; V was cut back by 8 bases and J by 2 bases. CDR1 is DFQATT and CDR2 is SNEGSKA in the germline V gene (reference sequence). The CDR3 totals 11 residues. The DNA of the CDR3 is TGCAGTTGGCTAGCGGCCTACGAGCAGTACTTC. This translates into CSWLAAYEQYF.